The entry below gives a single T cell receptor (beta chain) sequence along with its context. Some clones are missing from TCRdb's copy, which holds only in-frame ones; the method was immunoSEQ multiplex PCR. The table records millions of clones, 85% to 95% of them present only once. Germline V CDR1 and CDR2: MNHNS, SASEGT. V dropped 5 bases and J dropped 1; count of bases not matched to a gene: 6. CDR3 length equals 15 residues. This record belongs to a study of shared clonotypes between healthy human individuals. Study as a whole: A few men and a couple of women, aged 18 to 49, were donors.

The sample was naive CD4+ T cells sorted from blood. Subset indicated: CD45RA+ positively selected. This sequence was found in a man between 18 and 35 years old in good health. The chain recombines TRBV6-1 with TRBJ2-7; 9 positions match TRBD1. CDR3 nucleotides: TGTGCCAGCAGTCGTGGACAGGGGTTGTCCTACGAGCAGTACTTC. The encoded protein is CASSRGQGLSYEQYF.